A single T cell receptor beta chain is shown here with its context. The entry originates in a study of blood T cell repertoires in COVID-19. Study-level background: The United States, Italy and Spain provided the acute and convalescent COVID-19 samples. Sources were T cells, B-cell-depleted T cells, or PBMCs; the material itself was cDNA or gDNA.

As handled by the study authors: Nucleated cell number was recorded as an estimate derived from reference gene primer amplification. Clones were sequenced by immunoSEQ multiplex PCR, and TCRdb holds only the in-frame ones, with some missing. The V and J calls and the clone size are those of that table, but D and trimming were determined from the DNA. The table includes some 460,000 clones, around nine tenths detected once. The germline V gene has CDR1 SGHDN and CDR2 FVKESK. V lost 1 base and J lost 0, with 13 bases in between. The CDR3 is 17 amino acids. This clonotype was obtained from a woman aged 30 to 39 with acute or convalescent COVID-19. The sample comprised peripheral blood. The chain employs TRBV14 and TRBJ2-1, with D hard to call. CDR3 DNA sequence: TGTGCCAGCAGCCAAGTCGACTTTCTGAGCTCCTACAATGAGCAGTTCTTC. Protein product: CASSQVDFLSSYNEQFF.